This record concerns one TCR beta chain sequence. Data came from immunoSEQ multiplex PCR; TCRdb stores just in-frame clones and leaves some out. Of about 41,000 clones in the sample, 85% to 95% were seen once. This specimen comes from a study of T cell changes during pregnancy in multiple sclerosis. The V and J ends lost 4 bases and 4 bases respectively, with 13 bases between them. The CDR3 contains 14 residues. Germline V CDR1 and CDR2: MGHRA, YSYEKL. This TCR was sampled from a female donor with multiple sclerosis, enrolled in a pregnancy study. This material consisted of CD8+ T cells from peripheral blood mononuclear cells, taken in the third trimester of pregnancy. The J gene is TRBJ1-1, the V gene TRBV4-1; maybe TRBD1 (5 bases). The CDR3 here is CASSPGTGVTEAFF. Written as DNA, the CDR3 is TGCGCCAGCAGCCCAGGGACGGGGGTCACTGAAGCTTTCTTT.